These T cell receptor beta chains were read from a single sample in a study of OX40 agonist ivuxolimab in advanced cancers. TCRdb's copy holds only in-frame clones and misses some; the assay was immunoSEQ multiplex PCR. The sample records around 56,000 clones, 75% to 90% being singletons. This specimen consisted of CD4+ or CD8+ T cells sorted from blood, obtained in a trial of the OX40 agonist ivuxolimab. These receptor sequences come from an adult with an advanced solid tumor such as melanoma, head and neck, liver or kidney cancer. Each CDR3 is given with its conserved first and last residue.

cdr3_aa | v_call | cdr3_length | j_call
CASSSVGQETQYF | TRBV6-6 | 13 | TRBJ2-5
CASSLAQQGASFF | TRBV7-2 | 13 | TRBJ1-1
CASSPLGNTIYF | TRBV5-8 | 12 | TRBJ1-3
CAISERGLAALTDTQYF | TRBV10-3 | 17 | TRBJ2-3
CSAEGGTGHGYTF | TRBV29-1 | 13 | TRBJ1-2
CASSLAGTGTRYF | TRBV7-6 | 13 | TRBJ2-7
CASSQGTVYNSPLHF | TRBV4-1 | 15 | TRBJ1-6
CASRPGGTNQPQHF | TRBV6-6 | 14 | TRBJ1-5
CASSPDPDRVGYGYTF | TRBV5-6 | 16 | TRBJ1-2
CATSREPPGQGWNEQFF | TRBV15 | 17 | TRBJ2-1
CASSETGGLAKNIQYF | TRBV28 | 16 | TRBJ2-4
CASSNSGGALETQYF | TRBV5-4 | 15 | TRBJ2-5
CASSQDRAGTDTQYF | TRBV4-1 | 15 | TRBJ2-3
CAISGAAPSSGTEAFF | TRBV10-3 | 16 | TRBJ1-1
CASSLSRGTKTEAFF | TRBV13 | 15 | TRBJ1-1
CASRGTGVGNQPQHF | TRBV6-1 | 15 | TRBJ1-5
CASRRQGGNQPQHF | TRBV6-5 | 14 | TRBJ1-5